These T cell receptor beta chains were read from a single sample in a study of blood T cell repertoires in COVID-19. The data were produced by immunoSEQ multiplex PCR, yet TCRdb's version contains in-frame clones alone and is incomplete. The sample has 190,000 or so clones, around nine tenths seen once. The sequenced sample was peripheral blood. The receptors originated from a man in his sixties who had recovered from COVID-19. The CDR3 runs from the conserved cysteine through the conserved F or W. A D gene is named only where the DNA matches it firmly. Expanded clones get a size class; other rows say once, few or many, or leave the size out.

>NA|NA|TRBJ1-3|TRBV19
TGTGCCAGTAGTATAAACAGGCAACTCTCTGGAAACACCATATATTTT
CASSINRQLSGNTIYF
>NA|TRBD2|TRBJ2-1|TRBV6-5
TGTGCCAGCAGTAGGCGGCGGGAGGCCTACAATGAGCAGTTCTTC
CASSRRREAYNEQFF
>NA|NA|TRBJ1-2|TRBV30
TGTGCCTGGAGTGTAAAGGCAGGGTATGGCTACACCTTC
CAWSVKAGYGYTF
>NA|NA|TRBJ2-2|TRBV5-4
TGTGCCAGCAGCAGGCCAGGGGTCCGGCCCGGGGAGCTGTTTTTT
CASSRPGVRPGELFF
>NA|TRBD1|TRBJ1-2|TRBV6-2/TRBV6-3
TGTGCCAGCAGTTACTTGGGGACAGGGTATGGCTACACCTTC
CASSYLGTGYGYTF
>NA|NA|TRBJ1-2|TRBV5-6
TGTGCCAGCAGCCCCTCGACCCGGGGCAGGGGCTATGGCTACACCTTC
CASSPSTRGRGYGYTF
>NA|NA|TRBJ1-5|TRBV6-5
TGTGCCAGCAGTTCTGCAGGGAGCAATCAGCCCCAGCATTTT
CASSSAGSNQPQHF
>NA|NA|TRBJ2-7|TRBV7-2
TGTGCCAGCAGCTTAGGTCTTACGAGGCCCGAGCAGTACTTC
CASSLGLTRPEQYF
>NA|NA|TRBJ2-2|TRBV5-1
TGCGCCAGCAGCTTGGCCCTCGGGGCCGGGGAGCTGTTTTTT
CASSLALGAGELFF
>NA|TRBD1|TRBJ2-7|TRBV6-2/TRBV6-3
TGTGCCAGCAGTTGGGGACAGGGGGCTAGTAAGTACGAGCAGTACTTC
CASSWGQGASKYEQYF
>NA|NA|TRBJ1-1|TRBV9
TGTGCCAGCAGCGCCGCAGGGGTAACTGAAGCTTTCTTT
CASSAAGVTEAFF
>NA|TRBD1|TRBJ2-7|TRBV25-1
TGTGCCAGCAGTGAATATCGGAGGGCAGGGGGCTTTTACGAGCAGTACTTC
CASSEYRRAGGFYEQYF
>NA|TRBD1|TRBJ1-1|TRBV9
TGTGCCAGCAGCCCCTCGGCGGGACAGGTAGCTTTCTTT
CASSPSAGQVAFF
>NA|NA|TRBJ2-7|TRBV5-1
TGCGCCAGCAGCTTAGGACAGTCCTACGAGCAGTACTTC
CASSLGQSYEQYF
>NA|TRBD2|TRBJ2-5|TRBV7-3
TGTGCCAGCAGCTTACTCGGGACTAGCCAAGAGACCCAGTACTTC
CASSLLGTSQETQYF
>NA|TRBD1|TRBJ2-2|TRBV18
TGTGCCAGCTCACCCTCGGCAGGGGGTGTAACCGGGGAGCTGTTTTTT
CASSPSAGGVTGELFF
>many|TRBD1|TRBJ1-3|TRBV15
TGTGCCACACGAGACAGGGACTCTGGAAACACCATATATTTT
CATRDRDSGNTIYF
>NA|NA|TRBJ2-1|TRBV7-2
TGTGCCAGCAGCTTAGGAGGGCAGAAGAATGAGCAGTTCTTC
CASSLGGQKNEQFF
>NA|TRBD1|TRBJ2-3|TRBV13
TGTGCCAGCAGCTTAAGGGGGCTGGGGAGCACAGATACGCAGTATTTT
CASSLRGLGSTDTQYF
>NA|NA|TRBJ2-1|TRBV28
TGTGCCAGTATCCTAGGGGGTAGCGATGAGCAGTTCTTC
CASILGGSDEQFF
>NA|NA|TRBJ1-6|TRBV6-5
TGTGCCAGCAGTTCCAGGGTATCCTATAATTCACCCCTCCACTTT
CASSSRVSYNSPLHF
>NA|NA|TRBJ2-7|TRBV14
TGTGCCAGCAGCCCTACAGGGCCCTGGGACGAGCAGTACTTC
CASSPTGPWDEQYF
>NA|TRBD2|TRBJ2-3|TRBV6-5
TGTGCCACCAGGACTAGCGGAACAGATACGCAGTATTTT
CATRTSGTDTQYF
>NA|NA|TRBJ2-7|TRBV5-1
TGCGCCAGCAGCTTGGCTGGGGCTGCCCCTCCTTACGAGCAGTACTTC
CASSLAGAAPPYEQYF
>NA|NA|TRBJ1-1|TRBV7-5
TGTGTCAGAAGCTTAGCACAGGGGGCGCTGAACACTGAAGCTTTCTTT
CVRSLAQGALNTEAFF
>NA|NA|TRBJ1-1|TRBV5-1
TGCGCCAGCAGCTTCGGGAACACTGAAGCTTTCTTT
CASSFGNTEAFF
>once|NA|TRBJ1-2|TRBV5-1
TGCGCCAGCAGCTTGGACGGGAAAACTTCGAACTATGGCTACACCTTC
CASSLDGKTSNYGYTF
>NA|NA|TRBJ1-2|TRBV6-2/TRBV6-3
TGTGCCAGCAGTCGACAGATACCCTATGGCTACACCTTC
CASSRQIPYGYTF
>NA|TRBD1|TRBJ1-2|TRBV30
TGTGCCTGGGCCCAGGGGGCCCGCGGCTACACCTTC
CAWAQGARGYTF
>NA|TRBD1|TRBJ2-7|TRBV27
TGTGCCAGCAGTTTCCGGGGACAGGGGAATCCATACGAGCAGTACTTC
CASSFRGQGNPYEQYF
>NA|NA|TRBJ1-5|TRBV27
TGTGCCAGCAGTTTAGTTGGAGGTGGCAATCAGCCCCAGCATTTT
CASSLVGGGNQPQHF
>NA|NA|TRBJ2-1|TRBV12-3/TRBV12-4
TGTGCCAGCAGTGCCTTCATCAGCAATGAGCAGTTCTTC
CASSAFISNEQFF
>NA|NA|TRBJ2-2|TRBV18
TGTGCCAGCTCACCAGGAGACAGCCAGGAGCTGTTTTTT
CASSPGDSQELFF
>NA|NA|TRBJ1-5|TRBV9
TGTGCCAGCAGCGCGGACAGAGATCCTAATCAGCCCCAGCATTTT
CASSADRDPNQPQHF
>once|TRBD1|TRBJ2-7|TRBV27
TGTGCCAGCAGTTTGGGACAGTCACGGGAGCAGTACTTC
CASSLGQSREQYF
>once|NA|TRBJ1-6|TRBV27
TGTGCCAGCAGTTTATATTCTCAGGCAGGTTCACCCCTCCACTTT
CASSLYSQAGSPLHF
>few|TRBD1|TRBJ1-2|TRBV6-2/TRBV6-3
TGTGCCAGCAGCCTTCTTGACAGGGTTTACGGCTACACCTTC
CASSLLDRVYGYTF
>NA|NA|TRBJ2-7|TRBV10-3
TGTGCCACGAAAAACCGGGACTTCTCCTACGAGCAGTACTTC
CATKNRDFSYEQYF
>NA|TRBD1|TRBJ1-2|TRBV30
TGTGCCTGGAGTGTACGACAGGGTTCCTCGTCTGGCTACACCTTC
CAWSVRQGSSSGYTF
>NA|NA|TRBJ2-7|TRBV28
TGTGCCAGCAGTTTACAGGGATTCTCCTACGAGCAGTACTTC
CASSLQGFSYEQYF
>NA|TRBD2|TRBJ2-1|TRBV18
TGTGCCAGCTCCCCGACTAGCGGAGGCTACAATGAGCAGTTCTTC
CASSPTSGGYNEQFF